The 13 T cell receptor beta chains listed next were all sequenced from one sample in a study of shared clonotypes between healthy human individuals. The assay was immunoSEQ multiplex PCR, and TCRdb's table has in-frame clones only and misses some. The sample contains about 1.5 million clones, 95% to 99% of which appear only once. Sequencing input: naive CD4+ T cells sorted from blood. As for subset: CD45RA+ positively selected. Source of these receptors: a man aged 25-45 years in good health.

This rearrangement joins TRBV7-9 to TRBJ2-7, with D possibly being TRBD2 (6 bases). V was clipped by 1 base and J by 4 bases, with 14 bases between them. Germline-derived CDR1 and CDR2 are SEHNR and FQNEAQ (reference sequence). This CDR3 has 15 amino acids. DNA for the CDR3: TGTGCCAGCAGCTTAGGATTGCGGGAAACTTACGAGCAGTACTTC. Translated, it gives CASSLGLRETYEQYF.

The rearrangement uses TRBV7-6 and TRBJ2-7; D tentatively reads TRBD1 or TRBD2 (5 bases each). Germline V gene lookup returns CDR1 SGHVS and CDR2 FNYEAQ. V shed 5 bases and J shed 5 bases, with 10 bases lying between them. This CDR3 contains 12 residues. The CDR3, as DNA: TGTGCCAGCAGCCCGAGGGGCCACGAGCAGTACTTC. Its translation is CASSPRGHEQYF.

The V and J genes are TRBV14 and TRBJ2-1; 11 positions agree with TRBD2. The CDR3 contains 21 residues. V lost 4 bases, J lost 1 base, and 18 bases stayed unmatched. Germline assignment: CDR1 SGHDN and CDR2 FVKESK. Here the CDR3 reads CASSLSSGRQVRVSSYNEQFF. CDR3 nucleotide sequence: TGTGCCAGCAGCCTGTCTAGCGGGAGGCAGGTACGGGTGAGTTCCTACAATGAGCAGTTCTTC.

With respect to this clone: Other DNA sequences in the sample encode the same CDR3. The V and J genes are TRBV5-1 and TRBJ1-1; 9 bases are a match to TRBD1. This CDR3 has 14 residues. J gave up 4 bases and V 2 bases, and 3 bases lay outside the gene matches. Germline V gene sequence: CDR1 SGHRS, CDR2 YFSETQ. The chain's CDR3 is CASSLQGASTEAFF. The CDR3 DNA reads TGCGCCAGCAGCTTACAGGGGGCTAGCACTGAAGCTTTCTTT.

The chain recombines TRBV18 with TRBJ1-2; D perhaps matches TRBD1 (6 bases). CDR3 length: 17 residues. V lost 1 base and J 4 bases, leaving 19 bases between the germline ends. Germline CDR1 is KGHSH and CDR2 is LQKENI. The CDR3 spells CASSPLASAGASYGYTF. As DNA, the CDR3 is TGTGCCAGCTCACCACTGGCCTCGGCAGGGGCGAGCTATGGCTACACCTTC.

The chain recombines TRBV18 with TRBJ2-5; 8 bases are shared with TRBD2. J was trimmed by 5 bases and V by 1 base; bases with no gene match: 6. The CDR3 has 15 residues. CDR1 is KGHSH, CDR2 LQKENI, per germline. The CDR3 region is CASSPQRESRETQYF. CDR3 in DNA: TGTGCCAGCTCACCACAGCGGGAGTCGAGGGAGACCCAGTACTTC.

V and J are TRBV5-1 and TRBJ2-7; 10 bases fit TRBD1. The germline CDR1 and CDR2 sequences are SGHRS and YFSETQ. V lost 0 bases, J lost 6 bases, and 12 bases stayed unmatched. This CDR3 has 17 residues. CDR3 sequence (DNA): TGCGCCAGCAGCTTGGGGCTACTATCCGGGACAGGGGCCGAGCAGTACTTC. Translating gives CASSLGLLSGTGAEQYF.

The CDR3 bases are TGTGCCAGCTCACCTTCGGGACAGGGGGCGCAAGAGACCCAGTACTTC. This translates into CASSPSGQGAQETQYF. V usage is TRBV18 and J usage is TRBJ2-5, with 12 bases matching TRBD1. Germline-derived CDR1 and CDR2 are KGHSH and LQKENI. V shed 3 bases and J 2 bases; nucleotides not matched to a gene: 4. The CDR3 is 16 residues long.

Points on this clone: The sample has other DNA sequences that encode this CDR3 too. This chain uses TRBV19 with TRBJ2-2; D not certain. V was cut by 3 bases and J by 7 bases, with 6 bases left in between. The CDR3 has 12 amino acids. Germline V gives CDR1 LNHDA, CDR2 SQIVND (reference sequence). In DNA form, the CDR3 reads TGTGCCAGTAGTATTGGTATCGGGGAGCTGTTTTTT. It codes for CASSIGIGELFF.

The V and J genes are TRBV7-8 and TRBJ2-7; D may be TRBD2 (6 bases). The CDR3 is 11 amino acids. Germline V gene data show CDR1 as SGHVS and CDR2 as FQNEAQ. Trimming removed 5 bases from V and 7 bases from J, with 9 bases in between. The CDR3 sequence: CASSIRGEQYF. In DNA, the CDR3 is TGTGCCAGCAGCATCCGGGGGGAGCAGTACTTC.

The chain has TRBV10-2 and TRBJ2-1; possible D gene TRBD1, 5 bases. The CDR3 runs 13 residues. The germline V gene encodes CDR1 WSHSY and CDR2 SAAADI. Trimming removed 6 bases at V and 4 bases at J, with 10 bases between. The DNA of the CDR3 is TGCGCCAGCAGCCCGACAGATTACAATGAGCAGTTCTTC. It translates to CASSPTDYNEQFF.

The CDR3 loop is CASSSGGLAGDSNEQFF. The CDR3 nucleotides read TGTGCCAGCAGCTCCGGAGGTCTAGCGGGAGACTCAAATGAGCAGTTCTTC. This chain joins TRBV7-9 and TRBJ2-1, with 10 bases matching TRBD2. V was clipped by 4 bases and J by 7 bases; unmatched bases: 13. Germline-derived CDR1 and CDR2 are SEHNR and FQNEAQ (reference sequence). This CDR3 has 17 amino acids.

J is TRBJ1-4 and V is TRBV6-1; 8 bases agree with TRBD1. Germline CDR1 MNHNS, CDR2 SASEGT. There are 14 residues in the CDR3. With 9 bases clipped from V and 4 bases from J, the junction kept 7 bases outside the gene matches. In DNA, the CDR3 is TGTGCCAGTTTCACCGGACAGGGTAATGAAAAACTGTTTTTT. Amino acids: CASFTGQGNEKLFF.